This T cell receptor beta chain emerged from a study of blood T cell repertoires in COVID-19. Overall study: Italy, Spain and the United States were the sources of the convalescent and acute COVID-19 samples. Nucleic acid was either cDNA or gDNA, and it came from T cells, B-cell-depleted T cells, or PBMCs.

This clone came up once. The same CDR3 is also encoded by other DNA sequences in this sample. After removal of 5 bases from V and 1 base from J, the junction contained 6 bases not matched to a gene. Germline CDR1 MNHEY, CDR2 SMNVEV (reference sequence). There are 15 residues in the CDR3. Authors' methods: Estimation of nucleated cell counts relied on the amplification of reference gene primers. Method: immunoSEQ multiplex PCR; TCRdb's copy keeps in-frame clones and lacks some. V, J and clone size are those of that table, while D and trimming were read from the DNA. The table shows 90,000 to 150,000 clones, with 70% to 80% occurring only once.

The sample consisted of peripheral blood. The sequence was collected from a human donor in a cohort sampled during active COVID-19. The chain joins TRBV27 to TRBJ2-3; 7 bases agree with TRBD1. The CDR3 DNA reads as TGTGCCAGCAGTCCGACAGGGTTTGGCACAGATACGCAGTATTTT. As protein: CASSPTGFGTDTQYF.